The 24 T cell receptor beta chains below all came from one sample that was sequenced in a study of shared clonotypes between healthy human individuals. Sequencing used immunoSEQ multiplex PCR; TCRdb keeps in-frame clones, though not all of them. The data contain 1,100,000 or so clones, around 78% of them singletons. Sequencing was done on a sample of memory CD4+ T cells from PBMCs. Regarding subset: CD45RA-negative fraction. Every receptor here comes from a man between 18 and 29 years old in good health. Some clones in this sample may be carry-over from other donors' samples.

In nucleotides, the CDR3 is TGTGCCAGCTCACCGGCAGGGTCGGCTAACTATGGCTACACCTTC. It is translated as CASSPAGSANYGYTF. The chain carries TRBV18 and TRBJ1-2; tentative D call: TRBD1 (5 bases). In germline, CDR1 is KGHSH, CDR2 LQKENI. V lost 3 bases to trimming and J lost 0 bases, with 11 bases between them. This CDR3 comprises 15 residues.

CDR3 in amino acids: CASSTGQGHYGYTF. The CDR3 DNA is TGTGCCAGCAGTACGGGACAGGGGCATTATGGCTACACCTTC. The chain combines TRBV27 with TRBJ1-2, with 10 bases matching TRBD1. This CDR3 is built from 14 residues. CDR1 and CDR2 (germline): MNHEY, SMNVEV (reference sequence). Germline trimming cut 5 bases from V and 5 bases from J; bases unmatched to any gene: 5.

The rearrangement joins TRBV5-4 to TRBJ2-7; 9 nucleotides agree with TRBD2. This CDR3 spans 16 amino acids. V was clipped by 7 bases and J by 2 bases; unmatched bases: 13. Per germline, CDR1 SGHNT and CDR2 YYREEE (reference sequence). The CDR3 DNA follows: TGTGCCAGCCGGCGTCAAGCGGGAGGTCTCCCCTACGAGCAGTACTTC. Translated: CASRRQAGGLPYEQYF.

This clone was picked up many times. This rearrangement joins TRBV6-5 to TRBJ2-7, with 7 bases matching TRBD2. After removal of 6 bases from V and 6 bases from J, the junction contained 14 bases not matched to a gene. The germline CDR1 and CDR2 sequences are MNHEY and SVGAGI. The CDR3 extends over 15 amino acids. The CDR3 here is CASRAPGTNSLEQYF. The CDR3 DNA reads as TGTGCCAGCAGAGCCCCCGGGACTAACTCTCTCGAGCAGTACTTC.

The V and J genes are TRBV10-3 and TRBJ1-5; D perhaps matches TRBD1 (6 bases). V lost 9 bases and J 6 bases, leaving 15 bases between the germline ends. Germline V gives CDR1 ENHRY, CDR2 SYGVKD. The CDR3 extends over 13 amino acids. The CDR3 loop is CAITQGLGQPQHF. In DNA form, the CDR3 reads TGTGCCATTACCCAGGGGCTAGGTCAGCCCCAGCATTTT.

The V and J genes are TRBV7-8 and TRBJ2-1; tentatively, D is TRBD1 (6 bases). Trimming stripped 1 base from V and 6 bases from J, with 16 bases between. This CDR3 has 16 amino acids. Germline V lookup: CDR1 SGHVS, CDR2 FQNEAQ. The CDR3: CASSLGAGARSNEQFF. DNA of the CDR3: TGTGCCAGCAGCTTAGGGGCAGGGGCGAGGTCCAATGAGCAGTTCTTC.

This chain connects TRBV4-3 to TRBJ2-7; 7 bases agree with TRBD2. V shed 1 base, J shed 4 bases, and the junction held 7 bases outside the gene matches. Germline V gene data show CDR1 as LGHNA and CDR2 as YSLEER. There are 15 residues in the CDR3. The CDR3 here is CASSQGSFGGYEQYF. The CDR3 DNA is TGCGCCAGCAGCCAAGGGTCATTCGGGGGGTACGAGCAGTACTTC.

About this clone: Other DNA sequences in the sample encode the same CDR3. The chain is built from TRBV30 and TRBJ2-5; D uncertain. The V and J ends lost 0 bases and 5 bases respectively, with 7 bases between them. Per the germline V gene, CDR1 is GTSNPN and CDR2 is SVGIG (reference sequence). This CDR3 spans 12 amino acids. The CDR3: CAWSVGRETQYF. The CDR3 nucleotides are TGTGCCTGGAGTGTAGGGCGGGAGACCCAGTACTTC.

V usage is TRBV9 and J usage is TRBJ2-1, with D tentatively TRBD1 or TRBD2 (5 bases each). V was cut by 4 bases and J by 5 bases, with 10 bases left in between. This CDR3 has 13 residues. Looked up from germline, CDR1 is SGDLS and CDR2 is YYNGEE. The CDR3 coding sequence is TGTGCCAGCAGCATCGGGACCCACAATGAGCAGTTCTTC. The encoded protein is CASSIGTHNEQFF. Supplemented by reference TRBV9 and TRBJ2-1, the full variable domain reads DSGVTQTPKHLITATGQRVTLRCSPRSGDLSVYWYQQSLDQGLQFLIQYYNGEERAKGNILERFSAQQFPDLHSELNLSSLELGDSALYFCASSIGTHNEQFFGPGTRLTVL.

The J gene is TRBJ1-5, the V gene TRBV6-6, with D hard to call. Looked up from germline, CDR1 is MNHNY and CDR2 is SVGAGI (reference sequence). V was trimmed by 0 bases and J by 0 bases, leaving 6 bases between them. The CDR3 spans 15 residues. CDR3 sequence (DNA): TGTGCCAGCAGTTACTCGGTCTATAGCAATCAGCCCCAGCATTTT. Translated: CASSYSVYSNQPQHF.

The CDR3 region has the DNA TGCAGCGTTGCGATGTATAACAATAATGAAAAACTGTTTTTT. Translated: CSVAMYNNNEKLFF. The chain joins TRBV29-1 to TRBJ1-4; D gene ambiguous. V lost 4 bases and J 4 bases, leaving 13 bases between the germline ends. The CDR3 runs to 14 residues. From germline, CDR1 is SQVTM and CDR2 ANQGSEA.

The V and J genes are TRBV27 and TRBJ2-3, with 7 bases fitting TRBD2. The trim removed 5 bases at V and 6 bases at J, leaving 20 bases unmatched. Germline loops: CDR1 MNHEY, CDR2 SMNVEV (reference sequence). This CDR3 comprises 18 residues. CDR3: CASSPRLPGLPWGDTQYF. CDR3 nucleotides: TGTGCCAGCAGTCCCAGGCTCCCGGGACTACCCTGGGGCGATACGCAGTATTTT.

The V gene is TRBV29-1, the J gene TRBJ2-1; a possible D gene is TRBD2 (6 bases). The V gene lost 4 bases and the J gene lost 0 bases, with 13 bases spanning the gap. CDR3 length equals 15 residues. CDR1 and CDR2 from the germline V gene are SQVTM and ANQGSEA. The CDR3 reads CSVGRVGSSYNEQFF. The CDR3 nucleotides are TGCAGCGTTGGAAGGGTCGGGAGCTCCTACAATGAGCAGTTCTTC.

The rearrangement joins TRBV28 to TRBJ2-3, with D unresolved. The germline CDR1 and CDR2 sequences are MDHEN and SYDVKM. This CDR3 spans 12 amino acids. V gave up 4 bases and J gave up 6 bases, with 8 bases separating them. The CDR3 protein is CASSSTSDTQYF. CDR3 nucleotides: TGTGCCAGCAGTTCCACTTCCGATACGCAGTATTTT.

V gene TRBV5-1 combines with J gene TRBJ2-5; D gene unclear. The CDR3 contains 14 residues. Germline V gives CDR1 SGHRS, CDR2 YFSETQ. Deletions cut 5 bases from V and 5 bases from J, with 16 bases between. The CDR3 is CASSNSLTAETQYF. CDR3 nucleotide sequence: TGCGCCAGCAGTAACAGCCTAACGGCCGAGACCCAGTACTTC. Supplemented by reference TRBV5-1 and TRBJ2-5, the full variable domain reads KAGVTQTPRYLIKTRGQQVTLSCSPISGHRSVSWYQQTPGQGLQFLFEYFSETQRNKGNFPGRFSGRQFSNSRSEMNVSTLELGDSALYLCASSNSLTAETQYFGPGTRLLVL.

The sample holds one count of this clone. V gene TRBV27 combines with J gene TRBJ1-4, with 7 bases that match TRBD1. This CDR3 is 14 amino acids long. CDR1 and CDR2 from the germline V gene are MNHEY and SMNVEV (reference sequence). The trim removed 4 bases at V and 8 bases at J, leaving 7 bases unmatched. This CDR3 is CASSYRGRDEKLFF. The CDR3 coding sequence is TGTGCCAGCAGTTACAGGGGCAGGGACGAAAAACTGTTTTTT.

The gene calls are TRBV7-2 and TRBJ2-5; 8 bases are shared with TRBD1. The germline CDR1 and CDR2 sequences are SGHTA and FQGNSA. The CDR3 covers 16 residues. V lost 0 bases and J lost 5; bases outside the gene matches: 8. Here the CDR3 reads CASSLANRGVWETQYF. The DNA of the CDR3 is TGTGCCAGCAGCTTAGCGAACAGGGGGGTGTGGGAGACCCAGTACTTC.

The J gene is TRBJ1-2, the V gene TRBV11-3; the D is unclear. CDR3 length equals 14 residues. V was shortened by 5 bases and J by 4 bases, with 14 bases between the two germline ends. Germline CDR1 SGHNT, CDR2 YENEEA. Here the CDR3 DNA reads TGTGCCAGCAGCCATCTCGGAAAGACCTATGGCTACACCTTC. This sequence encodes CASSHLGKTYGYTF.

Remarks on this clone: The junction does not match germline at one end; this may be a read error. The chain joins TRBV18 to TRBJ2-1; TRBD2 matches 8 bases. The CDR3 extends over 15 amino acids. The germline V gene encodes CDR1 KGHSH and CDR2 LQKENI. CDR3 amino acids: CATSASGVLAGGQFF. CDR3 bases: TGTGCCACCTCAGCGAGTGGGGTGCTAGCGGGTGGACAGTTCTTC.

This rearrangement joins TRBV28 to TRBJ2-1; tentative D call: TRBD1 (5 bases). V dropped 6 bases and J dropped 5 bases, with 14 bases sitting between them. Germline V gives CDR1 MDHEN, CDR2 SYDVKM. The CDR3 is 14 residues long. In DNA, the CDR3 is TGTGCCAGCAGCTCTCCGGACACTAACAATGAGCAGTTCTTC. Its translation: CASSSPDTNNEQFF.

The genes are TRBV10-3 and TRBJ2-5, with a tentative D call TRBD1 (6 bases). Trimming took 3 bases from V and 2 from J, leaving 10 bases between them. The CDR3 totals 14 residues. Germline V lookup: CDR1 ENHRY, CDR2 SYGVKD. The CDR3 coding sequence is TGTGCCATCAGTGATGGGACACAACAAGAGACCCAGTACTTC. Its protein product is CAISDGTQQETQYF.

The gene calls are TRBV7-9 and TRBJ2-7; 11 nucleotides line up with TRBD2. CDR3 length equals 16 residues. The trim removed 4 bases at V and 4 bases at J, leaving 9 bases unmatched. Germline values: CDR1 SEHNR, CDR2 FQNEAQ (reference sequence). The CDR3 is CASSSSGTSGSYEQYF. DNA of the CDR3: TGTGCCAGCAGCTCTTCCGGGACTAGCGGTTCGTACGAGCAGTACTTC.

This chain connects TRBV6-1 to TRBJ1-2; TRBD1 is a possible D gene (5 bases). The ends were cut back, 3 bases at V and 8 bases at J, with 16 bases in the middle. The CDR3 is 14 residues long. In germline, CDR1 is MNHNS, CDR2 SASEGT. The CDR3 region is CASSDARVGEGYTF. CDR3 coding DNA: TGTGCCAGCAGTGATGCCAGGGTAGGGGAAGGCTACACCTTC.

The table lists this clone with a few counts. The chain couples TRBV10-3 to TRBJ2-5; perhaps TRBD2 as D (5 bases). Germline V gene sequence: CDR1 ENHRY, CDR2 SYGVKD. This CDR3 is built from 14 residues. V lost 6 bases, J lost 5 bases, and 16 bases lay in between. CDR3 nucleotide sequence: TGTGCCATCAGGAAGGACTGGGGTGAGGAGACCCAGTACTTC. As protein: CAIRKDWGEETQYF.